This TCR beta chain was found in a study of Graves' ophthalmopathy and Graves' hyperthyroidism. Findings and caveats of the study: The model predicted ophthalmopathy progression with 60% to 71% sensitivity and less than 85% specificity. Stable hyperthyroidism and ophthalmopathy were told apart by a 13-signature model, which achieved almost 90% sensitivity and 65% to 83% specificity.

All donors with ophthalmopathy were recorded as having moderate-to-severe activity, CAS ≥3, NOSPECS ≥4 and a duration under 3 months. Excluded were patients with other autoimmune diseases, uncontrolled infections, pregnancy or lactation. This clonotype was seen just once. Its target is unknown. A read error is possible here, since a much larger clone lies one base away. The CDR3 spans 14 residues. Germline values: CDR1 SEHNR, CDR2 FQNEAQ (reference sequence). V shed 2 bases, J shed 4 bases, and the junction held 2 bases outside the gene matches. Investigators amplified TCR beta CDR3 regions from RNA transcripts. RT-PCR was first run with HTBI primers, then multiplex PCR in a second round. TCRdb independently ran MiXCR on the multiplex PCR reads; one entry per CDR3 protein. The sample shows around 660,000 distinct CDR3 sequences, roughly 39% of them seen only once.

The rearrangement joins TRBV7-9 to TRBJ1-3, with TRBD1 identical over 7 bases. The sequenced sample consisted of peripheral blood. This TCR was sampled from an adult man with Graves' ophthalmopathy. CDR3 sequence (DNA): TGTGCCAGCAGCTTACTGGGACAGGGAAACACCATATATTTT. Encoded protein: CASSLLGQGNTIYF.